What follows describes a single T cell receptor (beta chain). Which antigen it targets is not known. No much larger clone exists at a distance of one base, and base qualities are not known. The cohort consisted of 670 or so healthy bone marrow donors. All cohort members were sampled while nominally healthy, although unrecorded immune exposures were likely present. The donor was CMV seronegative and was included in the group of hundreds of seronegative cohort members. Each donor provided a peripheral blood sample, and peripheral blood mononuclear cells were used for TCR beta sequencing. Genomic DNA extraction from the blood cell samples was performed with the Qiagen DNeasy Blood Extraction Kit. The sample comes from a study of cytomegalovirus exposure and HLA in healthy donors (dated by TCRdb to about 2017). Describing the broader study: According to an earlier analysis of around 600 of the donors, about 179 million T cells yielded 100 million or so unique TCR beta sequences and approximately 300 Gb of sequence data. An early release that covered approximately 600 HLA-typed donors contained approximately 300 gigabases of sequencing data and roughly 84 million unique TCR sequences. Among the approximately 400 genotyped donors, approximately 77% belonged to the genetic ancestry cluster associated with self-reported Caucasian donors. The aim of the study was to test whether cataloging public T cell receptors could identify signatures of past pathogen exposure. The study used immunosequencing to profile the T cell repertoires of some 600 subjects and linked those repertoires to cytomegalovirus serostatus. Along with the roughly 610-subject first cohort, a separate validation cohort of over a hundred different subjects was used. High-throughput TCR immunosequencing, statistical association of individual TCRs with disease status, and machine learning were combined to predict cytomegalovirus infection status. A later analysis re-examined previously published TCR beta repertoires from around 670 donors and added high-resolution HLA genotyping to investigate patterns of TCR occurrence. Rather than drawing on any new phenotypic data, the later analysis identified candidate immune exposures from TCR beta sequences and the way those sequences occurred across donors. In an earlier analysis of 500 to 650 of the donors, high-throughput TCR beta sequencing was used to judge whether each TCR beta V gene segment behaved as functional or pseudogenic. Alongside the repertoire data, information on donor age, sex, ethnicity and CMV serostatus was compiled. A later genetic analysis used genome-wide SNP genotypes for about 60% of the roughly 700 donors, treating that subset as a discovery cohort. Every discovery cohort repertoire had been produced on one sequencing platform. Both class I and class II loci were covered by HLA typing, at four-digit resolution. The number of typed donors differed by locus: about 620-640 for A, B, C, DRB1 and DQB1; some 540 for DQA1; 606 for DPA1; and 400 to 480 for DPB1. Four or five DR-DQ haplotypes were treated as single units for association and clustering because of strong linkage in the cohort. Among some 410 genotyped donors of the cohort, an average of roughly 240,000 unique TCR beta nucleotide sequences were sequenced per donor, about a sixth of them non-productive.

Libraries came from the immunoSEQ multiplex PCR assay. A mixture of 60 forward primers for TCR Vbeta segments and 13 reverse primers for TCR Jbeta segments was used in the multiplex PCR. The CDR3 region of rearranged TCR beta genes was amplified from genomic DNA by a multiplex PCR assay. Amplified TCR beta libraries were sequenced as 87-base-pair reads on the Illumina HiSeq System. Processing in the source paper ran as follows. Across the roughly 700 repertoires, a later analysis counted about 81 million unique TCR beta chains, approximately 12 million of which were shared by at least two donors. Raw reads were error-corrected and collapsed into unique sequences with a nearest-neighbor algorithm that merged closely related sequences to remove PCR and sequencing errors. CDR3 sequences were aligned to IMGT reference sequences to assign V, D and J gene segments. For a sequence to be retained, a match of at least six nucleotides to both a V gene segment and a J gene segment was required. A rearrangement was called productive if the CDR3 had no stop codons and remained in frame with V and J, and every other rearrangement was called non-productive. Following IMGT convention, CDR3 was defined as the stretch from the second conserved V-encoded cysteine to the conserved J-encoded phenylalanine. In an earlier analysis of more than 550 of the donors, sequences lacking an unambiguous match to a single V gene segment were excluded. In an earlier analysis of 500 to 750 of the donors, V segments were called functional above 56.7% productive rearrangements and were called segregating when the between-donor standard deviation exceeded 5%. A statistical classification framework was developed to diagnose cytomegalovirus status using the catalog of TCR beta chain sequences. A later analysis assigned V and J genes by comparing TCR nucleotide sequences with IMGT/GENE-DB human TR gene sequences. A later analysis assigned CDR3 sequences and most-parsimonious VDJ recombination scenarios with the TCRdist pipeline. In a later analysis, each TCR beta chain was defined by its CDR3 amino acid sequence together with its V-gene family, and reads lacking a unique V-gene family were excluded. A later analysis removed 550 to 650 highly shared, low-generation-probability nucleotide sequences to deal with suspected cross-contamination and a sequencing artifact. For each public chain, a later analysis derived a clonal expansion index from normalized ranks of inferred template counts within each repertoire. In a later analysis, generation probabilities were computed with a VDJ recombination model fitted to out-of-frame rearrangements, and the resulting probabilities were checked against IGoR. In a later analysis, TCR-TCR, TCR-HLA and TCR-CMV co-occurrence was scored with hypergeometric tests, and a repertoire-size bias correction was applied to TCR pairs. False discovery rates were estimated in a later analysis by permuting HLA or CMV assignments 20 times. In a later analysis, co-occurring TCRs were grouped with DBSCAN, and TCRdist sequence similarity was added when clustering was performed within HLA-allele-positive subsets. Repertoires with fewer than 30,000 or more than 120,000 public chains were left out of co-occurrence clustering, as were about five repertoires with anomalous nucleotide sharing. TCRdb took over this immuneACCESS table, retaining in-frame rearrangements with V and J assigned. Such tables are incomplete; in checked studies, under half of the missing clones stem from an unresolved V gene, and the remainder is unexplained. V, J and clone size are those of that table, while D and trimming were read from the DNA. This sample has about 130,000 clones in its table, and 80% of those were observed once. 1.2% of the sample is held by the ten biggest clonotypes.

Overall study outcomes, separate from this receptor: According to a later analysis, parvovirus B19, influenza, CMV and Epstein-Barr virus appeared linked to several top co-occurrence clusters. When HLA alleles, especially DR and DQ, strongly co-occurred, attributing TCR associations to individual alleles was difficult. A cluster of highly shared sequence variants was judged likely to be a technical artifact of the sequencing pipeline. For the cohort, immune exposure information was limited to CMV serostatus. In a later analysis, the rate of TCR association differed among HLA loci, with DRB1 alleles having the most associated TCRs and HLA-C alleles having the fewest. It was suggested by the authors that the approach could potentially be generalized to other disease states and immunological phenotypes. Roughly uniform sequencing depth across donors was assumed in presence/absence analyses, although this assumption may not hold. The cohort was sequenced for TCR beta chains only, and without alpha or paired-chain data the features that could be detected were limited. Because HLA typing was missing for some donors at each locus, association tests included only the typed subset. A few of the identified cytomegalovirus-associated TCR beta chains were confirmed in vitro to be specific for cytomegalovirus antigens. Cytomegalovirus status was reported to be diagnosed by the classifier with high specificity and sensitivity in both the original and validation cohorts. A further reported finding was that TCR beta sequences accurately predicted the HLA-A and HLA-B alleles for most subjects in the first cohort. While some public TCRs were present in many individuals, most TCR sequences turned up only very rarely across donors. In an earlier analysis of roughly 500 of the donors, most TCR beta V segments appeared in productive rearrangements about 90% or about 30% of the time, broadly matching IMGT annotations. In a later genetic analysis, a missense DCLRE1C variant was associated with V-gene and J-gene trimming of TCR beta chains, and the association was replicated in an independent cohort. In a later analysis, most CMV-associated TCR beta chains were found to appear HLA-restricted, with HLA associations seemingly driven largely by CMV exposure. Specific HLA alleles were associated with 15,000 to 20,000 TCR beta sequences at a false discovery rate of 0.05 in a later analysis. A total of 150 to 200 TCR beta chains were listed by the study as associated with cytomegalovirus. In a later genetic analysis, fewer N-insertions in productive TCRs were reported among donors in an Asian-associated ancestry cluster than the roughly 700-donor mean. In a later analysis, HLA-associated TCR beta chains were found to be more clonally expanded and to have lower generation probabilities than equally common non-associated chains. Because counts were too low, seventeen rarely observed V segments, including chromosome 9 orphons, were excluded from the earlier analysis of 587 of the donors. Linkage disequilibrium might explain the correlated functional status among segregating V segments, but an unknown experimental factor could not be excluded.

Input material: PBMCs. This clonotype was obtained from a female donor in good health and CMV-seronegative.

The nucleotide sequence reads TGTGCCAGCAGCTTGGACAGGGGCGACTACGAGCAGTACTTC. This encodes CASSLDRGDYEQYF. The V and J genes are TRBV5-4 and TRBJ2-7, and 7 junction bases match TRBD1. V has 0 bases trimmed and J has 3 bases trimmed; junction bases matching no gene number 3. In the germline V gene (reference sequence), CDR1 corresponds to SGHNT and CDR2 to YYREEE. Spanning cysteine to phenylalanine, the CDR3 consists of 14 amino acids. The retained sequence is limited to the CDR3, 42 bases, with the frame set at the first base.